This T cell receptor beta chain was sequenced during a study of cytomegalovirus exposure and HLA in healthy donors. General study findings and limits: Specificity of a few CMV-associated chains for CMV antigens was verified in vitro.

Assay: immunoSEQ multiplex PCR; the TCRdb copy retains only in-frame clones and omits some. Among fewer than 60,000 clones listed, approximately 89% were seen once. The CDR3 sequence is 17 residues long. Trimming removed 0 bases from V and 0 bases from J, with 11 bases in between. The germline V gene encodes CDR1 KGHSH and CDR2 LQKENI. For this clone: Its target is unknown.

The rearrangement uses TRBV18 and TRBJ1-4; D unresolved. The sample consisted of PBMCs. The origin of this receptor is a woman aged 18-29 years in good health and CMV-seronegative. The CDR3 bases are TGTGCCAGCTCACCACCCGGGGAGCTCGCAACTAATGAAAAACTGTTTTTT. It yields the protein CASSPPGELATNEKLFF.